This T cell receptor (beta chain) was found in a study of PD-L1 blockade in urothelial cancer (TCRdb year 2017). For context, the study as a whole: Every patient began therapy around 2014 and was given atezolizumab 1,200 mg intravenously every 3 weeks. TCR sequencing covered pretreatment tumor samples and matched, serially collected peripheral blood taken before and after atezolizumab treatment. Roughly 9 patients reached durable clinical benefit, while some 19 patients did not. Durable clinical benefit was defined as progression-free survival longer than 6 months, and TCR features were also tested against progression-free and overall survival. In the same patients who had TCR sequencing, pretreatment tumors also underwent whole exome sequencing and RNA sequencing. An ECOG performance status of 0 or 1 was recorded for the patients, and 0 to 3 prior chemotherapy regimens had been received by the patients. Pretreatment blood TCR-seq was available for about 30 patients, at least one posttreatment blood collection was obtained for approximately 24 patients, and tumor TCR-seq was available for approximately 24 patients. A median of about 140,000 T cells and 85,000 or so unique TCRs was obtained from blood samples, and a median clonality of 0.080 was observed. Somatic, immune and clinical correlates of response to PD-L1 blockade with atezolizumab in urothelial cancer were the focus of an exploratory multi-omic analysis. Blood samples were analyzed at 3 weeks after treatment start (second dose) and at 6 weeks after treatment start. About nine tenths of the roughly 29 patients were identified as males with urothelial cancer of bladder origin, and a prior smoking history was reported by 18 of 29 patients. What the research found in general, with its limitations: Because the sample size was small (n of about 30) and many exploratory analyses were performed, the results are intended to be hypothesis-generating. At 3 weeks after the start of treatment, tumor-associated TCR clones in peripheral blood had expanded more in patients with durable benefit (n ≈ 22, p = 0.022). A pretreatment peripheral blood TCR clonality below the median was linked to improved progression-free and overall survival.

A total of around 30 patients with locally advanced or metastatic urothelial carcinoma, treated at Memorial Sloan Kettering on a trial protocol, made up the cohort. Peripheral blood mononuclear cells were collected pretreatment and during treatment, with between 1 and 8 total time points per patient. The Qiagen DNeasy Blood extraction kit was used to purify genomic DNA from total PBMCs and tumor samples. PBMCs were collected pretreatment and during treatment, and were isolated and stored as previously described. As to this clone: Its antigen is not yet known. Per-base quality was not reported, and no clone a single base away is much larger than it.

To estimate absolute template abundance from read counts, synthetic TCR analog templates were spiked into each PCR. Using the immunoSEQ assay, TCRbeta CDR3 regions were amplified from genomic DNA with bias-controlled V and J gene primers. Sequencing of rearranged TCRbeta segments was done at approximately 20X coverage. As for the authors' bioinformatics: Clustering was used to correct sequencing errors, and CDR3s were annotated against IMGT so that V, D and J genes could be assigned. Out-of-frame and stop-codon sequences were excluded, and only productive TCRbeta rearrangements were used in downstream analyses. Clonality was calculated as one minus the Shannon entropy normalized by the log of the number of unique productive sequences. Fisher's exact test with Benjamini-Hochberg correction, at a threshold of adjusted p below 0.01, was used to find clones that differed between time points or between blood and tumor. Sourced from immuneACCESS, this table was stored by TCRdb with only in-frame sequences that have V and J called. A share of the clones is absent; for the studies checked, an unresolved V gene accounts for under half, and the remainder has no known explanation. V, J and clone size derive from that table, while D and trimming were established from the DNA sequence. This sample has roughly 100,000 clones in its table, and roughly 84% of those were observed once. The ten largest clones represent 2% to 2.5% of the sample.

The CDR3, from cysteine to phenylalanine, totals 12 residues. Only the CDR3 region is kept as DNA, spanning 36 bases read in frame from base 1. V is cut back by 10 bases and J by 1 base, with 3 bases in the junction unmatched. For CDR1 and CDR2, the germline V gene lists SNHLY and FYNNEI. Rearrangement joined TRBV2 to TRBJ2-7; 8 central nucleotides agree with TRBD2. The receptor was derived from a man aged 45 to 65 with urothelial cancer. The sequences come from PBMCs, collected around atezolizumab (anti-PD-L1) treatment. CDR3 loop: CAKQRESYEQYF. The sequenced DNA: TGTGCCAAACAGCGGGAGTCCTACGAGCAGTACTTC. The full variable domain, with segments outside the CDR3 supplied by the reference TRBV2 and TRBJ2-7 proteins, appears as EPEVTQTPSHQVTQMGQEVILRCVPISNHLYFYWYRQILGQKVEFLVSFYNNEISEKSEIFDDQFSVERPDGSNFTLKIRSTKLEDSAMYFCAKQRESYEQYFGPGTRLTVT.